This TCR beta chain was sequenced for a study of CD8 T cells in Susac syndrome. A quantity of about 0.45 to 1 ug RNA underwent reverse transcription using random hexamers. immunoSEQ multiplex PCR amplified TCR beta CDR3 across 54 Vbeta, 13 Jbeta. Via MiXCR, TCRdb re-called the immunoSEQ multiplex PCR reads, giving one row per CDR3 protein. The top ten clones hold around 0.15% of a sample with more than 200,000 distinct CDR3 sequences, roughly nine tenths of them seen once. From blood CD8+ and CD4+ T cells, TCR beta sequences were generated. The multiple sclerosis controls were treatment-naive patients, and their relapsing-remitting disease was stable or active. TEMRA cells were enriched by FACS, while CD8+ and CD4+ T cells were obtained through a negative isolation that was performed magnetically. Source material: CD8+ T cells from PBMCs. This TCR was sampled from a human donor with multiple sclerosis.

CDR3 region: CASSLTGTGGSEAFF. CDR3 bases: TGTGCCAGCAGTTTGACGGGCACCGGCGGGAGTGAAGCTTTCTTT. V is TRBV6-6 and J is TRBJ1-1; D is ambiguous. Trimming shortened V by 4 bases and J by 7 bases, and 19 bases separated the two germline ends. The CDR3 extends over 15 amino acids. In germline, CDR1 is MNHNY, CDR2 SVGAGI (reference sequence).